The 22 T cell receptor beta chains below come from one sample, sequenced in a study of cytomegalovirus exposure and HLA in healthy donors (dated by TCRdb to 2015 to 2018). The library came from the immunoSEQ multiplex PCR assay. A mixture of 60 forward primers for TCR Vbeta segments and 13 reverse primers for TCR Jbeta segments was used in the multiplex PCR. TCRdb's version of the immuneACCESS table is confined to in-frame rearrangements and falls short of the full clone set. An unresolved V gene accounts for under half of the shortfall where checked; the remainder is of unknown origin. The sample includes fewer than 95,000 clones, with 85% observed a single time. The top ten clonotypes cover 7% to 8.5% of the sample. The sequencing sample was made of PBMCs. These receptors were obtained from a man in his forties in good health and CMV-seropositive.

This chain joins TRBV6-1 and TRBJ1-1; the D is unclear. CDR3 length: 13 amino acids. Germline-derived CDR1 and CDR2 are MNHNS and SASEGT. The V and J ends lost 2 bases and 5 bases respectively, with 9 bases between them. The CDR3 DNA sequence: TGTGCCAGCAGTGAATGGTGGCAGACTGAAGCTTTCTTT. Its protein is CASSEWWQTEAFF.

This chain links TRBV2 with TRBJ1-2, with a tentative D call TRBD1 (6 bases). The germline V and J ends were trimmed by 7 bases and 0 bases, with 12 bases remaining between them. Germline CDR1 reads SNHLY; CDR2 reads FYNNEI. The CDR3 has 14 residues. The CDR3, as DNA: TGTGCCAGCACCGGGGACACAGCTAACTATGGCTACACCTTC. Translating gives CASTGDTANYGYTF.

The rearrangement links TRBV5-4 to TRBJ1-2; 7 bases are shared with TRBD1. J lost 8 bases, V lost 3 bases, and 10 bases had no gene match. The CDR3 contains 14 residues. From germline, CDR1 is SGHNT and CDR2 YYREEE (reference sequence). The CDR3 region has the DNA TGTGCCAGCAGCTCCGGGACAGAGCCCATGGGCTACACCTTC. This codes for CASSSGTEPMGYTF.

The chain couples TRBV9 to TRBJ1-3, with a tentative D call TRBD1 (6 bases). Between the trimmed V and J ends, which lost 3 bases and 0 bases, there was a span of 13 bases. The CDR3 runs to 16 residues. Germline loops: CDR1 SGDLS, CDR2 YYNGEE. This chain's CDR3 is CASSATDSYSGNTIYF. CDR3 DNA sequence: TGTGCCAGCAGCGCAACGGACAGTTACTCTGGAAACACCATATATTTT.

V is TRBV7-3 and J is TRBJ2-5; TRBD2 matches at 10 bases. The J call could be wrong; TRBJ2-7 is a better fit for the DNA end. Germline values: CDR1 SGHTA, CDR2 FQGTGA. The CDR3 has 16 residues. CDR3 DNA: TGTGCCAGCAGCTTACTAGCGGGGGCCTCGATCTACGAGCAGTACTTC. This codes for CASSLLAGASIYEQYF.

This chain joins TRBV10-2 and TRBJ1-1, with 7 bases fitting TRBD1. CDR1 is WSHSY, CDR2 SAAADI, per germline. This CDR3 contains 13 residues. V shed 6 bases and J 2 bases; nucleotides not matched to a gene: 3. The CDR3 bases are TGCGCCAGCAGCAGGGGGTCTAACACTGAAGCTTTCTTT. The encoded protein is CASSRGSNTEAFF.

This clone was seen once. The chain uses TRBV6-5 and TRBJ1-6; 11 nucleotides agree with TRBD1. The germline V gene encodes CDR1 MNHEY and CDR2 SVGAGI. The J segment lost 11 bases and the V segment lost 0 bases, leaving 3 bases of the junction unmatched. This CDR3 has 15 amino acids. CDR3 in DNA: TGTGCCAGCAGTTACTCGGGACAGGGGGAAACACCCCTCCACTTT. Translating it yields CASSYSGQGETPLHF.

The CDR3 DNA sequence: TGTGCCAGCAGCCGACAACCGACAGACCATAATGAAAAACTGTTTTTT. Encoded protein: CASSRQPTDHNEKLFF. This chain joins TRBV5-4 and TRBJ1-4, with D tentatively TRBD1 (5 bases). V was cut by 4 bases and J by 4 bases, with 17 bases left in between. The germline gives CDR1 SGHNT, CDR2 YYREEE (reference sequence). The CDR3 sequence is 16 residues long.

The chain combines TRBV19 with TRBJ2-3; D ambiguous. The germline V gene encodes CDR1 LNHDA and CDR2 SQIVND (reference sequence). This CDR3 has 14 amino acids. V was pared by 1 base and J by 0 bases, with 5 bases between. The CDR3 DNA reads TGTGCCAGTAGTATAGGACTTAGCACAGATACGCAGTATTTT. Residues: CASSIGLSTDTQYF. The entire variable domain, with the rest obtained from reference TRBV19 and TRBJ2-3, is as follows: DGGITQSPKYLFRKEGQNVTLSCEQNLNHDAMYWYRQDPGQGLRLIYYSQIVNDFQKGDIAEGYSVSREKKESFPLTVTSAQKNPTAFYLCASSIGLSTDTQYFGPGTRLTVL.

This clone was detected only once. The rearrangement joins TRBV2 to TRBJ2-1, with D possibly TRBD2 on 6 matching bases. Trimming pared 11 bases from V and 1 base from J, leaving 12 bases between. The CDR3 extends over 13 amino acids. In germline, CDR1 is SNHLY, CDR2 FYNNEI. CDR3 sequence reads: CAVRLGSYNEQFF. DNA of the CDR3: TGTGCCGTCCGACTAGGGTCCTACAATGAGCAGTTCTTC. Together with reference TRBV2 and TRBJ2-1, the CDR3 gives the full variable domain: EPEVTQTPSHQVTQMGQEVILRCVPISNHLYFYWYRQILGQKVEFLVSFYNNEISEKSEIFDDQFSVERPDGSNFTLKIRSTKLEDSAMYFCAVRLGSYNEQFFGPGTRLTVL.

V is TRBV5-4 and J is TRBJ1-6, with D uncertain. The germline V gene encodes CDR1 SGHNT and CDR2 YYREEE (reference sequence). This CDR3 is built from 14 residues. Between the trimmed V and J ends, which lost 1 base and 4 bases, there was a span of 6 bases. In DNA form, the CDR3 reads TGTGCCAGCAGCTTGCGGTCTTATAATTCACCCCTCCACTTT. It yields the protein CASSLRSYNSPLHF.

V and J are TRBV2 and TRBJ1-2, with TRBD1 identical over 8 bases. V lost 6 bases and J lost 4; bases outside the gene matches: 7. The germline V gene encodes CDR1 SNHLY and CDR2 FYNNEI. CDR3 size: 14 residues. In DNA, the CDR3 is TGTGCCAGCAGCGCTACAGGGGGTGGCTATGGCTACACCTTC. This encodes CASSATGGGYGYTF.

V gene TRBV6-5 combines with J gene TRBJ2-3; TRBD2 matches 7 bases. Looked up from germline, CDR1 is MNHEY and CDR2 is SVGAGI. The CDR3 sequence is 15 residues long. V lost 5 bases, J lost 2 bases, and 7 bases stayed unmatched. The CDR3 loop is CASSPPAGSTDTQYF. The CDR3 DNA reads TGTGCCAGCAGTCCACCAGCGGGATCCACAGATACGCAGTATTTT.

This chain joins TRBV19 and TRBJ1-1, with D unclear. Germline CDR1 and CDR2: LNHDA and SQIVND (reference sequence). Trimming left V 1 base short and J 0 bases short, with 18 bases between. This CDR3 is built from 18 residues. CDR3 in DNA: TGTGCCAGTAGTATAGGGCGGCGGGGAAGACCTATGAACACTGAAGCTTTCTTT. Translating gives CASSIGRRGRPMNTEAFF.

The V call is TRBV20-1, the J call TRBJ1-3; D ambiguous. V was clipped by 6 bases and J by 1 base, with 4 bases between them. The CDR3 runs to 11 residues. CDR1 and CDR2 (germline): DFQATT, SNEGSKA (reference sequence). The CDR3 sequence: CSAPSGNTIYF. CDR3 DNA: TGCAGTGCCCCTTCTGGAAACACCATATATTTT.

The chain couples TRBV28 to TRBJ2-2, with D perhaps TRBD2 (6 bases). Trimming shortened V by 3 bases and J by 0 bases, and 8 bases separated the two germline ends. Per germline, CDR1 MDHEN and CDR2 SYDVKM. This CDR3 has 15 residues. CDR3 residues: CASSFGGTNTGELFF. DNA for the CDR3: TGTGCCAGCAGTTTCGGCGGGACGAACACCGGGGAGCTGTTTTTT.

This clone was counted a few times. CDR3 nucleotide sequence: TGTGCCAGCAGCGTACAGGGGTGGAACTACGAGCAGTACTTC. The encoded protein is CASSVQGWNYEQYF. The V call is TRBV5-6, the J call TRBJ2-7; TRBD1 aligns across 7 bases. J was trimmed by 3 bases and V by 4 bases; bases with no gene match: 7. The CDR3 has 14 amino acids. CDR1 is SGHDT and CDR2 is YYEEEE in the germline V gene.

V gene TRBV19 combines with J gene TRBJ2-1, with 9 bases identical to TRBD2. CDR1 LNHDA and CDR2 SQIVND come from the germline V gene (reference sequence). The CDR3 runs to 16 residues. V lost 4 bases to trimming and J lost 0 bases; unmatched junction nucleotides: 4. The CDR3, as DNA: TGTGCCAGTAGTACTCCTAGCGGGGTCTCCTACAATGAGCAGTTCTTC. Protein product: CASSTPSGVSYNEQFF. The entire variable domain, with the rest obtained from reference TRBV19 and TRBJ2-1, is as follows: DGGITQSPKYLFRKEGQNVTLSCEQNLNHDAMYWYRQDPGQGLRLIYYSQIVNDFQKGDIAEGYSVSREKKESFPLTVTSAQKNPTAFYLCASSTPSGVSYNEQFFGPGTRLTVL.

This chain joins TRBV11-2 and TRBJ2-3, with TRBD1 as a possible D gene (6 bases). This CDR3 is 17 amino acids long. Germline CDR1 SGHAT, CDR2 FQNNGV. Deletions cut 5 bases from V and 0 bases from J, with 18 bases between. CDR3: CASSQYQGPPSTDTQYF. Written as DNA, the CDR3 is TGTGCCAGCAGCCAATACCAGGGGCCTCCTAGCACAGATACGCAGTATTTT.

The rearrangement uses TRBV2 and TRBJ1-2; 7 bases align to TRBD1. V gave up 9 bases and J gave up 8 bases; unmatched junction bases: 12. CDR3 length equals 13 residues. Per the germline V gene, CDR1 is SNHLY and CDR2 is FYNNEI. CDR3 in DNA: TGTGCCAGGCACCAGGGGGAAGTGAGGGGCTACACCTTC. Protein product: CARHQGEVRGYTF.

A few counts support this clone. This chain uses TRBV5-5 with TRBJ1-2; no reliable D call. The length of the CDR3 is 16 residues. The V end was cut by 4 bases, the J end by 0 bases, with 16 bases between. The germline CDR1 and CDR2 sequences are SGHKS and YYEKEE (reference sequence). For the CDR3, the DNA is TGTGCCAGCAGCCAAGTTGCCGACGGAGCTAACTATGGCTACACCTTC. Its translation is CASSQVADGANYGYTF.

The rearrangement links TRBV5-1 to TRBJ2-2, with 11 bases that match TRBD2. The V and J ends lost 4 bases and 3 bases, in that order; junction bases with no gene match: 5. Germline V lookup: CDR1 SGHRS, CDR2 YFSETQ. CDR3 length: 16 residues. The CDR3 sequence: CASSIPGLADTGELFF. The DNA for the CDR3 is TGCGCCAGCAGCATACCGGGACTAGCGGACACCGGGGAGCTGTTTTTT.